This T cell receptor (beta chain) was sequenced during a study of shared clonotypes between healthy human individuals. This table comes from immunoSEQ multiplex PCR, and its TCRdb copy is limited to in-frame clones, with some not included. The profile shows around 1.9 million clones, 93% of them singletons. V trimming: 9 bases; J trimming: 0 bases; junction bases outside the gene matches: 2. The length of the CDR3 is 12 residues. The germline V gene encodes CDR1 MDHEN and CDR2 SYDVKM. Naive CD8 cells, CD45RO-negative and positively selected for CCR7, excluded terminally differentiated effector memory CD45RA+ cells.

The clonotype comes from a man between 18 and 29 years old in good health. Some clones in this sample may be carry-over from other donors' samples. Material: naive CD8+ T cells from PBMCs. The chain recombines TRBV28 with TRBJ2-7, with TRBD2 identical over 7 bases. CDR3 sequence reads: CASGGDSYEQYF. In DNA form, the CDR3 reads TGTGCCAGTGGGGGGGACTCCTACGAGCAGTACTTC.